This T cell receptor beta chain appears in the sequencing data of a study of glioma-infiltrating T cells. TCR alpha and beta CDR3 regions were amplified from RNA using iRepertoire nested multiplex PCR. MiXCR, applied by TCRdb to the multiplex PCR reads, yields one record per CDR3 protein. The sample yields fewer than 200,000 distinct CDR3 sequences, around 40% seen once. The sample holds many counts of this clonotype. V dropped 0 bases and J dropped 6 bases, with 11 bases sitting between them. The germline gives CDR1 LGHNA, CDR2 YNFKEQ. The CDR3 spans 15 residues. The sample consisted of glioma tissue, nonneoplastic brain tissue, or PBMCs (not recorded which). The TCR originated in a human donor with low-grade glioma or glioblastoma, undergoing nonglioma brain surgery, or in good health (not recorded which). This chain links TRBV4-2 with TRBJ2-2; tentatively, D is TRBD1 (5 bases). CDR3 nucleotide sequence: TGTGCCAGCAGCCAAGACTCAGGGTGGGCCGGGGAGCTGTTTTTT. This sequence encodes CASSQDSGWAGELFF.